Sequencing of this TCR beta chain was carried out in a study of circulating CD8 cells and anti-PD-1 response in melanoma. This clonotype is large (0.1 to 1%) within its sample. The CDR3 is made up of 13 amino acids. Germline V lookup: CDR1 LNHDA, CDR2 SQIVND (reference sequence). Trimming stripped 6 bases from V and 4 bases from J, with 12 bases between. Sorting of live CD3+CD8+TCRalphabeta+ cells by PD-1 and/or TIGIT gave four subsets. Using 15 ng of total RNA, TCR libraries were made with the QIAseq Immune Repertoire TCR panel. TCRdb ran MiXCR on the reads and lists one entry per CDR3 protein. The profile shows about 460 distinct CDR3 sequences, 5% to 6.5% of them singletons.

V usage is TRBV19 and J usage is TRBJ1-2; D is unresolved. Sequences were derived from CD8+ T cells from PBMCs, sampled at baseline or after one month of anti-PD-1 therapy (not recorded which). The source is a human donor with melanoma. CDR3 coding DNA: TGTGCCAGTAGCTCCCTATCAACCTATGGCTACACCTTC. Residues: CASSSLSTYGYTF.